What follows are 23 T cell receptor beta chains derived from one specimen sequenced in a study of blood T cell repertoires in COVID-19. Produced via immunoSEQ multiplex PCR; TCRdb's table is partial and in-frame only. Altogether some 40,000 clones are present, over 75% being singletons, with the ten largest covering 31%. The sample comprised peripheral blood. These receptors originate from an elderly woman with acute or convalescent COVID-19.

This chain uses TRBV24-1 with TRBJ1-1; TRBD1 is a possible D gene (5 bases). The V end was cut by 3 bases, the J end by 4 bases, with 8 bases between. Germline V CDR1 and CDR2: KGHDR, SFDVKD. The CDR3 loop spans 13 amino acids. The CDR3 DNA is TGTGCCACCAGTGATAATCAGGGCACTGAAGCTTTCTTT. Its translation is CATSDNQGTEAFF.

This clone came up a few times. The V gene is TRBV6-5, the J gene TRBJ1-1; 8 bases agree with TRBD1. CDR3 size: 16 residues. Per the germline V gene, CDR1 is MNHEY and CDR2 is SVGAGI. J was trimmed by 4 bases and V by 3 bases; bases with no gene match: 10. The CDR3 sequence: CASSYTQGAGGTEAFF. CDR3 DNA sequence: TGTGCCAGCAGTTATACTCAGGGGGCTGGGGGCACTGAAGCTTTCTTT.

The chain is built from TRBV24-1 and TRBJ1-2; 7 bases are shared with TRBD1. V lost 8 bases to trimming and J lost 0 bases; unmatched junction nucleotides: 8. Germline loops: CDR1 KGHDR, CDR2 SFDVKD. CDR3 length equals 15 residues. The CDR3 DNA sequence: TGTGCCACCAAGGACAGCAGGGGGACTAACTATGGCTACACCTTC. Encoded protein: CATKDSRGTNYGYTF.

The table lists this clone with a count of one. The chain links TRBV24-1 to TRBJ2-1; 7 positions agree with TRBD2. V was pared by 3 bases and J by 9 bases, with 13 bases of the junction left unmatched. In germline, CDR1 is KGHDR, CDR2 SFDVKD. The CDR3 spans 16 residues. The CDR3 region has the DNA TGTGCCACCAGTGATCCGGGACCGGGAGGTCGGGGTGAGCAGTTCTTC. It is translated as CATSDPGPGGRGEQFF.

This chain joins TRBV6-5 and TRBJ2-3, with D maybe TRBD2 (6 bases). CDR3 length equals 14 residues. The V end was cut by 8 bases, the J end by 1 base, with 13 bases between. CDR1 and CDR2 (germline): MNHEY, SVGAGI. CDR3 amino acids: CASGWRDRTDTQYF. CDR3 sequence (DNA): TGTGCCAGCGGCTGGCGGGACCGCACAGATACGCAGTATTTT.

This chain joins TRBV5-1 and TRBJ2-1; 7 nucleotides agree with TRBD2. The CDR3 runs 15 residues. The J segment lost 1 base and the V segment lost 7 bases, leaving 8 bases of the junction unmatched. The germline V gene has CDR1 SGHRS and CDR2 YFSETQ. The chain's CDR3 is CASALLSGSYNEQFF. Here the CDR3 DNA reads TGCGCCAGCGCTTTACTTAGCGGGTCCTACAATGAGCAGTTCTTC.

The chain combines TRBV5-1 with TRBJ1-1; D gene ambiguous. The CDR3 totals 14 residues. Germline V gene lookup returns CDR1 SGHRS and CDR2 YFSETQ. Between the trimmed V and J ends, which lost 2 bases and 0 bases, there was a span of 8 bases. CDR3 nucleotide sequence: TGCGCCAGCAGCTTTGAGGGCATGAACACTGAAGCTTTCTTT. Its translation is CASSFEGMNTEAFF. The whole variable domain, remainder taken from reference TRBV5-1 and TRBJ1-1, is KAGVTQTPRYLIKTRGQQVTLSCSPISGHRSVSWYQQTPGQGLQFLFEYFSETQRNKGNFPGRFSGRQFSNSRSEMNVSTLELGDSALYLCASSFEGMNTEAFFGQGTRLTVV.

The V call is TRBV5-4, the J call TRBJ1-1; D gene ambiguous. Germline V gives CDR1 SGHNT, CDR2 YYREEE (reference sequence). This CDR3 spans 11 amino acids. V shed 4 bases and J shed 5 bases, with 6 bases lying between them. The CDR3 sequence is CASSTGTEAFF. The CDR3 DNA sequence: TGTGCCAGCAGCACCGGGACTGAAGCTTTCTTT.

The rearrangement links TRBV28 to TRBJ2-7; the match to TRBD1 covers 10 bases. Trimming took 6 bases from V and 4 from J; bases not matched to a gene: 6. The CDR3 runs 14 residues. CDR1 and CDR2 (germline): MDHEN, SYDVKM. CDR3 bases: TGTGCCAGCAGGACCCCGGGACAGGGGTACGAGCAGTACTTC. Protein product: CASRTPGQGYEQYF. Full variable domain (missing parts from reference TRBV28 and TRBJ2-7): DVKVTQSSRYLVKRTGEKVFLECVQDMDHENMFWYRQDPGLGLRLIYFSYDVKMKEKGDIPEGYSVSREKKERFSLILESASTNQTSMYLCASRTPGQGYEQYFGPGTRLTVT.

V gene TRBV25-1 combines with J gene TRBJ2-1; D remains unclear. With 7 bases removed from V and 0 bases from J, the gap between germline ends came to 13 bases. Looked up from germline, CDR1 is MGHDK and CDR2 is SYGVNS. This CDR3 has 15 residues. CDR3 nucleotide sequence: TGTGCCAGCACCCCCGGTGGTAGCTCCTACAATGAGCAGTTCTTC. It specifies CASTPGGSSYNEQFF.

This sequence joins TRBV10-3 and TRBJ1-5, with 9 bases matching TRBD1. The CDR3 spans 17 residues. Looked up from germline, CDR1 is ENHRY and CDR2 is SYGVKD. The V gene end was trimmed by 0 bases and the J gene end by 1 base; junction bases not matched to a gene: 4. The CDR3 nucleotides read TGTGCCATCAGTGAGTCCCTAGGACAGGGGAGCAATCAGCCCCAGCATTTT. It is translated as CAISESLGQGSNQPQHF.

This chain uses TRBV19 with TRBJ2-1; the match to TRBD2 covers 7 bases. J was trimmed by 4 bases and V by 5 bases; bases with no gene match: 8. The germline CDR1 and CDR2 sequences are LNHDA and SQIVND (reference sequence). This CDR3 is 15 amino acids long. CDR3 region: CASSLSGVLYNEQFF. The CDR3 nucleotides read TGTGCCAGTAGTCTGAGCGGGGTACTTTACAATGAGCAGTTCTTC.

This clone turned up a few times. This chain connects TRBV27 to TRBJ2-7; weak D call: TRBD1 (6 bases). From germline, CDR1 is MNHEY and CDR2 SMNVEV (reference sequence). Trimming removed 5 bases at V and 2 bases at J, with 13 bases between. The CDR3 is 14 residues long. The CDR3: CASSTDRSTYEQYF. CDR3 DNA sequence: TGTGCCAGCAGTACAGACAGGAGCACCTACGAGCAGTACTTC.

V is TRBV6-5 and J is TRBJ1-6, with a tentative D call TRBD1 (5 bases). In germline, CDR1 is MNHEY, CDR2 SVGAGI. The CDR3 has 14 residues. Trimming left V 7 bases short and J 6 bases short, with 13 bases between. The chain's CDR3 is CASKEWQGNSPLHF. In nucleotides, the CDR3 is TGTGCCAGCAAGGAGTGGCAGGGTAATTCACCCCTCCACTTT.

The chain employs TRBV21-1 and TRBJ2-7; the table calls TRBD2, which could not be checked here. TRBV21-1 is an annotated pseudogene. The CDR3 totals 15 residues. The DNA of the CDR3 is TGTGCCAGCAGCAAGCCACTAGCCTCTGACGACGAGCAGTACTTC. Protein sequence: CASSKPLASDDEQYF.

This clone appeared once. The chain recombines TRBV28 with TRBJ1-2, with 9 bases that match TRBD1. Germline lookup yields CDR1 MDHEN and CDR2 SYDVKM. This CDR3 comprises 15 residues. Trimming removed 5 bases from V and 8 bases from J; junction bases left unmatched: 12. The CDR3 bases are TGTGCCAGCAGTAGGGACAGGGATGAAGTGATGGGCTACACCTTC. Translating gives CASSRDRDEVMGYTF.

In its sample, this clone was seen a few times. The chain links TRBV5-1 to TRBJ1-1; tentative D call: TRBD1 (6 bases). Germline CDR1 and CDR2: SGHRS and YFSETQ. The CDR3 sequence is 12 residues long. The V end was cut by 4 bases, the J end by 5 bases, with 9 bases between. The CDR3 sequence is CASSDTGTEAFF. CDR3 nucleotides: TGCGCCAGCAGCGATACAGGGACTGAAGCTTTCTTT.

This chain links TRBV3-1 (or the pseudogene TRBV3-2) with TRBJ1-6; 7 bases agree with TRBD1. The CDR3 is made up of 15 amino acids. The germline V gene has CDR1 LGHDT and CDR2 YNNKEL (reference sequence). V lost 4 bases, J lost 6 bases, and 6 bases stayed unmatched. CDR3 region: CASSLRQGSNSPLHF. The CDR3 DNA sequence: TGTGCCAGCAGCCTTAGACAGGGTAGTAATTCACCCCTCCACTTT.

The V and J genes are TRBV19 and TRBJ1-2, with a weak D call TRBD1 (5 bases). CDR3 length: 11 amino acids. V was trimmed by 5 bases and J by 7 bases, leaving 8 bases between them. CDR1 is LNHDA and CDR2 is SQIVND in the germline V gene (reference sequence). The CDR3 is CASSAGGGYTF. The CDR3 region has the DNA TGTGCCAGTAGTGCCGGGGGTGGCTACACCTTC.

CDR3 amino acids: CASSLLNPGANYGYTF. DNA of the CDR3: TGTGCCAGCAGCTTGTTAAACCCCGGGGCTAACTATGGCTACACCTTC. The rearrangement uses TRBV5-5 and TRBJ1-2; D unclear. This CDR3 contains 16 residues. With 1 base removed from V and 0 bases from J, the gap between germline ends came to 13 bases. The germline V gene encodes CDR1 SGHKS and CDR2 YYEKEE (reference sequence). The full variable domain, completed using reference TRBV5-5 and TRBJ1-2, is DAGVTQSPTHLIKTRGQQVTLRCSPISGHKSVSWYQQVLGQGPQFIFQYYEKEERGRGNFPDRFSARQFPNYSSELNVNALLLGDSALYLCASSLLNPGANYGYTFGSGTRLTVV.

V is TRBV28 and J is TRBJ2-7, with 8 bases identical to TRBD1. The CDR3 is made up of 14 amino acids. Germline CDR1 and CDR2: MDHEN and SYDVKM. Germline trimming cut 3 bases from V and 7 bases from J; bases unmatched to any gene: 8. The CDR3 coding sequence is TGTGCCAGCAGTTTCGGTACCAGGGGGCAGGAGCAGTACTTC. The encoded protein is CASSFGTRGQEQYF.

CDR3 nucleotides: TGCGCCAGCAGCTTAGCGGGAGGCCATCCCTACAATGAGCAGTTCTTC. Translating it yields CASSLAGGHPYNEQFF. The gene calls are TRBV5-1 and TRBJ2-1; 9 nucleotides line up with TRBD2. V shed 2 bases and J 2 bases; nucleotides not matched to a gene: 5. The CDR3 totals 16 residues. Germline V gene sequence: CDR1 SGHRS, CDR2 YFSETQ.

CDR3 nucleotide sequence: TGTGCCAGCAGCGCAACCGGGACTAGCATTATTGAGCAGTTCTTC. Amino acid sequence: CASSATGTSIIEQFF. This chain joins TRBV9 and TRBJ2-1; 9 bases are shared with TRBD2. CDR1 is SGDLS, CDR2 YYNGEE, per germline. The CDR3 consists of 15 residues. V lost 3 bases and J lost 9; bases outside the gene matches: 10.